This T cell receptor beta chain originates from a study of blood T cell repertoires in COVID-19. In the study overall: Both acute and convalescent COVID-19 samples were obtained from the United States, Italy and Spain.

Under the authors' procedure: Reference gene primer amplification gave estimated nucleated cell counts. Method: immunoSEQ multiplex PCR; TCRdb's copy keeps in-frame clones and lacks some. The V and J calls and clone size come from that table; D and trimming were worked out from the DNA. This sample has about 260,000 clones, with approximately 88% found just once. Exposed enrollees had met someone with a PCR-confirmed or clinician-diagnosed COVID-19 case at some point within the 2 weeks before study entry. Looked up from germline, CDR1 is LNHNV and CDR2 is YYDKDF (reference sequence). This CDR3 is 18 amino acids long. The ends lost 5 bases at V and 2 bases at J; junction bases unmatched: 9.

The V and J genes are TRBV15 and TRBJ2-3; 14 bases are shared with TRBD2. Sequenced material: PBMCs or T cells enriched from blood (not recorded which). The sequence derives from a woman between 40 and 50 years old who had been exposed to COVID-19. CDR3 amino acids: CATSGGLAGGLVTDTQYF. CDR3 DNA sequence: TGTGCCACCAGCGGTGGACTAGCGGGAGGTTTAGTCACAGATACGCAGTATTTT.